These 20 T cell receptor beta chains came from one sample sequenced in a study of metastatic and nonmetastatic thyroid tumors. Every patient was untreated before thyroid surgery. TCRdb used MiXCR to call clones anew from the PCR reads. The sample records some 20,000 clones, 20% to 25% being singletons. The source material was blood. The receptors were sampled from a male donor with papillary thyroid cancer or a benign thyroid nodule (not recorded which). Some clones in this sample may be carry-over from other donors' samples.

The chain recombines TRBV20-1 with TRBJ1-5; the D gene is possibly TRBD1 (6 bases). There are 20 residues in the CDR3. The V end lost 1 base, the J end lost 4 bases, and 29 bases lay between the germline ends. Germline values: CDR1 DFQATT, CDR2 SNEGSKA (reference sequence). The CDR3 region is CSARGPLSVGDISLNQPQHF. DNA of the CDR3: TGCAGTGCTAGAGGACCCTTGTCCGTTGGGGACATTTCCCTAAATCAGCCCCAGCATTTT.

A note on this clone: This clone may be a read error of a much larger clone one base away. The same CDR3 is also encoded by other DNA sequences in this sample. The chain carries TRBV7-9 and TRBJ2-2; 7 nucleotides match TRBD1. Germline V gene sequence: CDR1 SEHNR, CDR2 FQNEAQ (reference sequence). CDR3 size: 14 residues. CDR3 amino acids: CASIGTANTGELFF. In nucleotides, the CDR3 is TGTGCCAGCATCGGGACAGCGAACACCGGGGAACTGTTTTTT.

This clone was recorded many times. This rearrangement joins TRBV7-8 to TRBJ1-3; a weak D match, TRBD1 (5 bases). CDR3 length: 17 amino acids. CDR1 is SGHVS and CDR2 is FQNEAQ in the germline V gene. V was clipped by 5 bases and J by 0 bases, with 17 bases between them. CDR3 in DNA: TGTGCCAGCAGCCAAACCCCGTCAGGGAACTCTGGAAACACCATATATTTT. As protein: CASSQTPSGNSGNTIYF.

This clone occurred many times. The chain couples TRBV6-1 to TRBJ2-7; the D gene is possibly TRBD1 (6 bases). CDR1 MNHNS and CDR2 SASEGT come from the germline V gene. The CDR3 is 15 residues long. V was pared by 6 bases and J by 2 bases, with 17 bases between. Here the CDR3 reads CASSRGVQGTYEQYF. Here the CDR3 DNA reads TGTGCCAGCAGCCGTGGGGTACAGGGAACCTACGAGCAGTACTTC.

A remark on this clone: At one of its ends the junction is not consistent with the germline gene, which may arise from a read error. The chain recombines TRBV3-1 with TRBJ1-1; the D is unclear. The CDR3 extends over 13 amino acids. Germline V gene lookup returns CDR1 LGHDT and CDR2 YNNKEL (reference sequence). The CDR3 coding sequence is TGTGCCAGCAGCCAATCCGGCGCTGTTGAAGCTTCCTTT. Amino acid sequence: CASSQSGAVEASF. The full variable domain, in which reference TRBV3-1 and TRBJ1-1 provide the parts outside the CDR3, is DTAVSQTPKYLVTQMGNDKSIKCEQNLGHDTMYWYKQDSKKFLKIMFSYNNKELIINETVPNRFSPKSPDKAHLNLHINSLELGDSAVYFCASSQSGAVEASFGQGTRLTVV.

About this clone: A much larger clone differs from this one at a single base, so this may be a read error. The chain combines TRBV27 with TRBJ1-2; a possible D gene is TRBD1 (5 bases). The CDR3 totals 14 residues. The V gene's germline CDR1 is MNHEY and CDR2 SMNVEV (reference sequence). Trimming cost V 2 bases and J 5 bases, with 12 bases left between them. The CDR3 DNA is TGTGCCAGCAGTTTAGAGGGGCTTGATTATGGCTACACCTTC. Protein: CASSLEGLDYGYTF.

This clone appeared many times. The gene calls are TRBV3-1 and TRBJ2-2, with D unclear. Trimming left V 4 bases short and J 8 bases short, with 14 bases between. The CDR3 is made up of 14 amino acids. CDR1 and CDR2 (germline): LGHDT, YNNKEL (reference sequence). The CDR3 here is CASSREIVVGELFF. The CDR3, as DNA: TGTGCCAGCAGCCGAGAGATAGTTGTTGGGGAGCTGTTTTTT.

V is TRBV27 and J is TRBJ2-1, with 9 bases identical to TRBD2. CDR3 length equals 14 residues. Germline CDR1 reads MNHEY; CDR2 reads SMNVEV (reference sequence). Losses at the gene ends were 10 bases for V and 4 bases for J; bases not matched to a gene: 8. The CDR3 region is CATSIAGVYNEQFF. The CDR3 nucleotides are TGTGCCACCTCTATAGCGGGAGTGTACAATGAGCAGTTCTTC.

The sample holds many counts of this clone. The chain employs TRBV20-1 and TRBJ1-5; D is perhaps TRBD1 (5 bases). The CDR3 consists of 10 residues. V lost 7 bases to trimming and J lost 8 bases, with 9 bases between them. The germline CDR1 and CDR2 sequences are DFQATT and SNEGSKA (reference sequence). CDR3 loop: CSVPGEPQHF. The CDR3 DNA reads as TGCAGTGTCCCGGGGGAGCCCCAGCATTTT.

This clone was counted many times. The V call is TRBV28, the J call TRBJ1-2; D is unclear. Germline assignment: CDR1 MDHEN and CDR2 SYDVKM. Trimming left V 3 bases short and J 0 bases short, with 8 bases between. The CDR3 is 14 residues long. The CDR3 protein is CASSFPGANYGYTF. The CDR3 DNA follows: TGTGCCAGCAGTTTCCCGGGAGCTAACTATGGCTACACCTTC.

This clone has a count of ten or more. Other DNA sequences in the sample encode the same CDR3. This chain connects TRBV29-1 to TRBJ2-3; 11 nucleotides agree with TRBD2. J was trimmed by 1 base and V by 6 bases; bases with no gene match: 3. This CDR3 spans 14 amino acids. Germline-derived CDR1 and CDR2 are SQVTM and ANQGSEA. The CDR3 DNA is TGCAGCGTGGATAGCGGGAGGGGCACAGATACGCAGTATTTT. It yields the protein CSVDSGRGTDTQYF.

This clone showed up many times. The V call is TRBV2, the J call TRBJ2-5; tentatively, D is TRBD1 (7 bases). V shed 1 base and J shed 1 base, with 13 bases lying between them. The CDR3 sequence is 16 residues long. Looked up from germline, CDR1 is SNHLY and CDR2 is FYNNEI. CDR3 sequence: CASSEEEGQTQETQYF. The CDR3 nucleotides are TGTGCCAGCAGTGAAGAGGAGGGACAGACCCAAGAGACCCAGTACTTC.

This clone showed up just a few times. The genes are TRBV20-1 and TRBJ1-1, with D perhaps TRBD1 (6 bases). Trimming took off 0 bases at V and 0 bases at J, with 14 bases between the two ends. CDR3 length equals 16 residues. Per the germline V gene, CDR1 is DFQATT and CDR2 is SNEGSKA (reference sequence). Written as DNA, the CDR3 is TGCAGTGCTAGAGATCTCACAGGGCATATGAACACTGAAGCTTTCTTT. Its translation is CSARDLTGHMNTEAFF.

The chain uses TRBV12-3 or TRBV12-4 and TRBJ2-1; TRBD1 matches at 7 bases. The J segment lost 13 bases and the V segment lost 4 bases, leaving 10 bases of the junction unmatched. The CDR3 spans 13 residues. The CDR3: CASSSGGSDNQFF. The CDR3 nucleotides are TGTGCCAGCAGTTCAGGGGGAAGCGATAATCAGTTCTTC.

This chain joins TRBV7-9 and TRBJ2-7; D is ambiguous. This CDR3 comprises 12 residues. Trimming left V 4 bases short and J 6 bases short, with 10 bases between. Germline V gives CDR1 SEHNR, CDR2 FQNEAQ (reference sequence). The CDR3 loop is CASSSGWAEQYF. CDR3 DNA sequence: TGTGCCAGCAGCTCCGGATGGGCCGAGCAGTACTTC.

This clone was counted ten times or more. The genes are TRBV12-3 or TRBV12-4 and TRBJ2-1; D might be TRBD2 (6 bases). The CDR3 is made up of 15 amino acids. Trimming left V 3 bases short and J 9 bases short, with 18 bases between. The CDR3 region has the DNA TGTGCCAGCAGTTTGGTTGCGGGAAGCTACGGTGAGCAGTTCTTC. This gives the protein CASSLVAGSYGEQFF.

This clone was counted between two and nine times. This chain uses TRBV12-3 or TRBV12-4 with TRBJ2-1, with D uncertain. Trimming pared 6 bases from V and 8 bases from J, leaving 14 bases between. The CDR3 is 13 amino acids. The CDR3 is CASRTSRGYEQFF. The CDR3 coding sequence is TGTGCCAGCAGAACCTCTAGAGGATATGAGCAGTTCTTC.

There are many counts of this clone. The gene calls are TRBV5-1 and TRBJ2-5, with D unclear. Trimming stripped 2 bases from V and 4 bases from J, with 9 bases between. Germline CDR1 is SGHRS and CDR2 is YFSETQ. CDR3 length: 13 residues. CDR3 bases: TGCGCCAGCAGCTTAGCTAAGGGAGAGACCCAGTACTTC. It encodes CASSLAKGETQYF.

The chain is built from TRBV19 and TRBJ2-1; D ambiguous. The CDR3 loop spans 14 amino acids. The germline V and J ends were trimmed by 1 base and 6 bases, with 10 bases remaining between them. CDR1 is LNHDA, CDR2 SQIVND, per germline (reference sequence). In nucleotides, the CDR3 is TGTGCCAGTAGTATAGTTCTGACGAGCAATGAGCAGTTCTTC. Its protein product is CASSIVLTSNEQFF.

The chain joins TRBV30 to TRBJ2-7; D not resolved. The CDR3 spans 13 residues. Germline V CDR1 and CDR2: GTSNPN, SVGIG (reference sequence). V was shortened by 2 bases and J by 3 bases, with 11 bases between the two germline ends. The DNA for the CDR3 is TGTGCCTGGAGTACGGCATGGAGCTACGAGCAGTACTTC. It is translated as CAWSTAWSYEQYF.